Below, one T cell receptor beta chain is given with its context. The antigen is unknown. Only CD45RO-negative cells positively selected for CCR7 counted as naive CD8 cells, so terminally differentiated effector memory CD45RA+ cells were excluded. Donors, healthy HIV-negative adults, lacked recent acute infections or vaccinations. Libraries were prepared by immunoSEQ multiplex PCR; TCRdb keeps only in-frame clonotypes and omits some of them. The sample shows roughly 600,000 clones, about 98% of them seen only once. The entry originates in a study of shared clonotypes between healthy human individuals. Findings and limits, study-wide: A reduction in generation probabilities was seen for non-shared clonotypes relative to those shared by all four donors.

Germline loops: CDR1 SEHNR, CDR2 FQNEAQ (reference sequence). V dropped 3 bases and J dropped 2; count of bases not matched to a gene: 4. The CDR3 has 15 amino acids. The receptor's source is a man younger than 40 in good health. The rearrangement uses TRBV7-9 and TRBJ1-1; 9 nucleotides match TRBD1. Material: naive CD8+ T cells sorted from blood. Here the CDR3 reads CASSFGQGTNTEAFF. DNA for the CDR3: TGTGCCAGCAGCTTTGGACAGGGGACTAACACTGAAGCTTTCTTT.